Below are 29 T cell receptor beta chains sequenced from a single sample in a study of shared clonotypes between healthy human individuals. Sequencing used immunoSEQ multiplex PCR; TCRdb keeps in-frame clones, though not all of them. The sample contains about 600,000 clones, more than 95% of which appear only once. Material: naive CD4+ T cells sorted from blood. Subset noted: CD45RA+ positively selected. Receptors were obtained from a woman in her twenties or thirties in good health.

The V gene is TRBV5-5, the J gene TRBJ2-1, with TRBD1 matching over 7 bases. V dropped 0 bases and J dropped 5; count of bases not matched to a gene: 2. This CDR3 spans 14 amino acids. The V gene's germline CDR1 is SGHKS and CDR2 YYEKEE (reference sequence). The CDR3 loop reads CASSLVTGNNEQFF. CDR3 in DNA: TGTGCCAGCAGCTTGGTGACAGGGAACAATGAGCAGTTCTTC.

The gene calls are TRBV19 and TRBJ1-5; perhaps TRBD1 as D (5 bases). Germline V gene sequence: CDR1 LNHDA, CDR2 SQIVND (reference sequence). The CDR3 runs 16 residues. V was shortened by 9 bases and J by 2 bases, with 20 bases between the two germline ends. The CDR3 loop reads CASKGQGPRGNQPQHF. The CDR3 nucleotides are TGTGCCAGCAAGGGTCAGGGACCCCGAGGCAATCAGCCCCAGCATTTT. The variable domain in full, completed from reference TRBV19 and TRBJ1-5, reads DGGITQSPKYLFRKEGQNVTLSCEQNLNHDAMYWYRQDPGQGLRLIYYSQIVNDFQKGDIAEGYSVSREKKESFPLTVTSAQKNPTAFYLCASKGQGPRGNQPQHFGDGTRLSIL.

This sequence joins TRBV28 and TRBJ2-3; D is tentatively TRBD1 or TRBD2 (5 bases each). Trimming pared 6 bases from V and 2 bases from J, leaving 9 bases between. The V gene's germline CDR1 is MDHEN and CDR2 SYDVKM. CDR3 length equals 13 residues. CDR3: CASRGDATDTQYF. Written as DNA, the CDR3 is TGTGCCAGCAGGGGGGATGCCACAGATACGCAGTATTTT.

This clone was counted a single time. This chain links TRBV10-3 with TRBJ1-5; D possibly corresponds to TRBD1 (6 bases). Trimming took 10 bases from V and 1 from J, leaving 14 bases between them. Germline CDR1 reads ENHRY; CDR2 reads SYGVKD. This CDR3 is built from 14 residues. CDR3 sequence: CATNTGPSNQPQHF. The CDR3 DNA sequence: TGTGCCACTAATACAGGGCCGAGCAATCAGCCCCAGCATTTT.

The chain has TRBV15 and TRBJ2-7; no clear D gene. The V end was cut by 2 bases, the J end by 7 bases, with 12 bases between. This CDR3 spans 13 amino acids. The germline V gene has CDR1 LNHNV and CDR2 YYDKDF (reference sequence). The CDR3 coding sequence is TGTGCCACCAGCAGAAATAAATTAGAGGAGCAGTACTTC. Protein sequence: CATSRNKLEEQYF.

This clone was seen only once. The gene calls are TRBV11-2 and TRBJ2-2; 12 bases map to TRBD2. CDR1 is SGHAT and CDR2 is FQNNGV in the germline V gene. This CDR3 contains 16 residues. Trimming cost V 4 bases and J 6 bases; bases outside gene matches: 6. In DNA form, the CDR3 reads TGTGCCAGCAGCTCTCGACTAGCGGGAGAGGCCGGGGAGCTGTTTTTT. Residues: CASSSRLAGEAGELFF.

This clone was seen just once. The V and J genes are TRBV5-1 and TRBJ1-3; D unresolved. The CDR3 totals 16 residues. With 0 bases removed from V and 0 bases from J, the gap between germline ends came to 10 bases. Per germline, CDR1 SGHRS and CDR2 YFSETQ. This CDR3 is CASSLAHGFSGNTIYF. CDR3 nucleotides: TGCGCCAGCAGCTTGGCCCACGGCTTCTCTGGAAACACCATATATTTT.

This rearrangement joins TRBV28 to TRBJ1-2; D call uncertain. The CDR3 runs to 14 residues. Trimming pared 6 bases from V and 4 bases from J, leaving 15 bases between. Germline CDR1 is MDHEN and CDR2 is SYDVKM. The CDR3 spells CASRYPASVYGYTF. The CDR3 DNA reads as TGTGCCAGCAGATACCCGGCCTCCGTCTATGGCTACACCTTC.

V usage is TRBV4-1 and J usage is TRBJ1-2; D is perhaps TRBD1 (5 bases). CDR1 is MGHRA, CDR2 YSYEKL, per germline. CDR3 length: 12 amino acids. The germline V and J ends were trimmed by 6 bases and 8 bases, with 13 bases remaining between them. CDR3 in amino acids: CASSRGGKGYTF. The CDR3 DNA sequence: TGCGCCAGCAGTCGTGGGGGGAAAGGCTACACCTTC.

This clone appeared once. The chain has TRBV5-1 and TRBJ2-7; no clear D gene. This CDR3 spans 12 amino acids. V dropped 7 bases and J dropped 2 bases, with 10 bases sitting between them. From germline, CDR1 is SGHRS and CDR2 YFSETQ. As DNA, the CDR3 is TGCGCCAGCGGAGATACCGCCTACGAGCAGTACTTC. This gives the protein CASGDTAYEQYF.

The rearrangement joins TRBV29-1 to TRBJ2-5, with D perhaps TRBD1 or TRBD2 (5 bases each). The CDR3 runs 14 residues. Trimming removed 3 bases at V and 1 base at J, with 12 bases between. Germline-derived CDR1 and CDR2 are SQVTM and ANQGSEA. Here the CDR3 reads CSVDLGTSQETQYF. The CDR3 bases are TGCAGCGTTGATCTGGGGACCAGCCAAGAGACCCAGTACTTC.

The CDR3 reads CASSFTGTDTEAFF. The CDR3 DNA reads as TGCGCCAGCAGCTTCACCGGGACAGACACTGAAGCTTTCTTT. This chain uses TRBV5-1 with TRBJ1-1; TRBD1 aligns across 7 bases. V lost 2 bases to trimming and J lost 3 bases; unmatched junction nucleotides: 4. The CDR3 has 14 amino acids. Germline V gene sequence: CDR1 SGHRS, CDR2 YFSETQ.

The rearrangement uses TRBV7-9 and TRBJ1-2, with D possibly matching TRBD1 (5 bases). V was shortened by 11 bases and J by 4 bases, with 11 bases between the two germline ends. The CDR3 is made up of 11 amino acids. Germline CDR1 reads SEHNR; CDR2 reads FQNEAQ (reference sequence). In nucleotides, the CDR3 is TGTGCCTCAGGGCCCAGCTATGGCTACACCTTC. This gives the protein CASGPSYGYTF. The full variable domain, in which reference TRBV7-9 and TRBJ1-2 provide the parts outside the CDR3, is DTGVSQNPRHKITKRGQNVTFRCDPISEHNRLYWYRQTLGQGPEFLTYFQNEAQLEKSRLLSDRFSAERPKGSFSTLEIQRTEQGDSAMYLCASGPSYGYTFGSGTRLTVV.

The chain is built from TRBV2 and TRBJ2-7; D possibly corresponds to TRBD2 (5 bases). Trimming pared 4 bases from V and 5 bases from J, leaving 15 bases between. Germline V gives CDR1 SNHLY, CDR2 FYNNEI. The length of the CDR3 is 14 residues. In DNA form, the CDR3 reads TGTGCCAGCAGTGTCCGGGAAATCTCGGACGAGCAGTACTTC. Protein sequence: CASSVREISDEQYF. Based on the CDR3 plus reference TRBV2 and TRBJ2-7, the full variable domain is EPEVTQTPSHQVTQMGQEVILRCVPISNHLYFYWYRQILGQKVEFLVSFYNNEISEKSEIFDDQFSVERPDGSNFTLKIRSTKLEDSAMYFCASSVREISDEQYFGPGTRLTVT.

The gene calls are TRBV2 and TRBJ1-5; D ambiguous. Germline lookup yields CDR1 SNHLY and CDR2 FYNNEI. Trimming took 3 bases from V and 9 from J, leaving 12 bases between them. The CDR3 length is 13 residues. The CDR3 here is CASSEDGSTPQHF. CDR3 nucleotide sequence: TGTGCCAGCAGTGAGGACGGTTCCACGCCCCAGCATTTT.

The chain combines TRBV18 with TRBJ2-2, with TRBD1 matching 7 bases. V was pared by 4 bases and J by 3 bases, with 2 bases of the junction left unmatched. The CDR3 consists of 14 residues. Germline V gene data show CDR1 as KGHSH and CDR2 as LQKENI. CDR3 amino acids: CASSQGTDTGELFF. The CDR3 bases are TGTGCCAGCTCACAAGGGACAGACACCGGGGAGCTGTTTTTT. The full variable domain, in which reference TRBV18 and TRBJ2-2 provide the parts outside the CDR3, is NAGVMQNPRHLVRRRGQEARLRCSPMKGHSHVYWYRQLPEEGLKFMVYLQKENIIDESGMPKERFSAEFPKEGPSILRIQQVVRGDSAAYFCASSQGTDTGELFFGEGSRLTVL.

The rearrangement links TRBV5-8 to TRBJ1-3; D possibly corresponds to TRBD1 (6 bases). The germline V gene encodes CDR1 SGHTS and CDR2 YDEGEE. There are 16 residues in the CDR3. V was trimmed by 5 bases and J by 0 bases, leaving 15 bases between them. This CDR3 is CASSSAKTGSGNTIYF. CDR3 in DNA: TGTGCCAGCAGTTCTGCAAAGACAGGCTCTGGAAACACCATATATTTT.

The rearrangement links TRBV7-6 to TRBJ2-2, with 12 bases aligning to TRBD1. The ends lost 4 bases at V and 6 bases at J; junction bases unmatched: 6. This CDR3 has 16 amino acids. CDR1 and CDR2 from the germline V gene are SGHVS and FNYEAQ. Here the CDR3 reads CASSSAGTGGPGELFF. The CDR3 region has the DNA TGTGCCAGCAGCTCGGCCGGGACAGGGGGCCCCGGGGAGCTGTTTTTT.

V and J are TRBV2 and TRBJ2-7, with 10 positions matching TRBD2. Germline V gene data show CDR1 as SNHLY and CDR2 as FYNNEI. V lost 6 bases, J lost 0 bases, and 14 bases stayed unmatched. The CDR3 sequence is 18 residues long. CDR3 coding DNA: TGTGCCAGCAGGCAAAGAACCCGGACTAGCGGAAGCTCCTACGAGCAGTACTTC. Translating gives CASRQRTRTSGSSYEQYF.

V gene TRBV5-1 combines with J gene TRBJ2-7, with 10 positions matching TRBD2. With V trimmed by 3 bases and J by 4 bases, 7 bases remained unmatched. The CDR3 is 15 amino acids. From germline, CDR1 is SGHRS and CDR2 YFSETQ. The CDR3 protein is CASSYPETSGYEQYF. The DNA for the CDR3 is TGCGCCAGCAGCTATCCAGAGACTAGCGGGTACGAGCAGTACTTC.

The chain has TRBV11-2 and TRBJ1-4, with D uncertain. This CDR3 has 14 amino acids. CDR1 and CDR2 (germline): SGHAT, FQNNGV. The ends were cut back, 1 base at V and 5 bases at J, with 8 bases in the middle. The CDR3 reads CASSLALPNEKLFF. In nucleotides, the CDR3 is TGTGCCAGCAGCTTAGCTTTGCCCAATGAAAAACTGTTTTTT. Full variable domain (outside the CDR3, taken from reference TRBV11-2 and TRBJ1-4): EAGVAQSPRYKIIEKRQSVAFWCNPISGHATLYWYQQILGQGPKLLIQFQNNGVVDDSQLPKDRFSAERLKGVDSTLKIQPAKLEDSAVYLCASSLALPNEKLFFGSGTQLSVL.

The chain recombines TRBV19 with TRBJ2-3; D gene ambiguous. The V gene's germline CDR1 is LNHDA and CDR2 SQIVND (reference sequence). The CDR3 loop spans 12 amino acids. V lost 5 bases and J 2 bases, leaving 5 bases between the germline ends. Here the CDR3 reads CASSLYTDTQYF. CDR3 DNA sequence: TGTGCCAGTAGTCTCTACACAGATACGCAGTATTTT.

A note on this clone: A read error may produce the germline difference seen at one junction end. The chain carries TRBV29-1 and TRBJ2-7; TRBD2 matches 11 bases. This CDR3 contains 14 residues. Germline V CDR1 and CDR2: SQVTM, ANQGSEA. The DNA for the CDR3 is TGCAGCGTTAAAGAGACTAGCGGGAAGGGAGAGCAGTACTTC. It is translated as CSVKETSGKGEQYF.

The chain recombines TRBV6-6 with TRBJ2-7, with no clear D. CDR3 length: 12 amino acids. Deletions cut 4 bases from V and 6 bases from J, with 10 bases between. Germline V CDR1 and CDR2: MNHNY, SVGAGI (reference sequence). The CDR3 coding sequence is TGTGCCAGCAGTTTAAATCCCGGCGAGCAGTACTTC. Translating gives CASSLNPGEQYF.

The chain uses TRBV5-1 and TRBJ2-2; no firm D call. Germline CDR1 reads SGHRS; CDR2 reads YFSETQ. The V and J ends lost 6 bases and 4 bases respectively, with 10 bases between them. This CDR3 comprises 13 residues. The CDR3 sequence: CASNRPPTGELFF. The CDR3 nucleotides are TGCGCCAGCAATCGACCGCCCACCGGGGAGCTGTTTTTT.

This chain joins TRBV27 and TRBJ1-1; D is unresolved. From germline, CDR1 is MNHEY and CDR2 SMNVEV (reference sequence). The CDR3 contains 17 residues. Deletions cut 0 bases from V and 4 bases from J, with 18 bases between. CDR3 in amino acids: CASSLSNPGLLSTEAFF. The CDR3 DNA follows: TGTGCCAGCAGTTTATCGAACCCCGGTCTTTTGAGCACTGAAGCTTTCTTT.

The chain links TRBV27 to TRBJ2-3; 9 bases are shared with TRBD1. The V and J ends lost 6 bases and 4 bases, in that order; junction bases with no gene match: 14. CDR1 is MNHEY, CDR2 SMNVEV, per germline (reference sequence). The CDR3 loop spans 17 amino acids. CDR3 region: CASRAGTGYFIPDTQYF. DNA for the CDR3: TGTGCCAGCAGAGCCGGGACAGGGTATTTTATCCCAGATACGCAGTATTTT.

The chain is built from TRBV6-5 and TRBJ2-2; tentative D call: TRBD2 (5 bases). The germline V gene encodes CDR1 MNHEY and CDR2 SVGAGI. Trimming took off 7 bases at V and 1 base at J, with 7 bases between the two ends. CDR3 size: 13 residues. DNA of the CDR3: TGTGCCAGCACCGGGAAGAACACCGGGGAGCTGTTTTTT. Amino acids: CASTGKNTGELFF.

The chain is built from TRBV5-8 and TRBJ1-5, with D unresolved. Trimming took 1 base from V and 3 from J, leaving 11 bases between them. The CDR3 loop spans 15 amino acids. Germline values: CDR1 SGHTS, CDR2 YDEGEE. The CDR3 DNA follows: TGTGCCAGCAGCTTGCAAGGGATCGCCAATCAGCCCCAGCATTTT. This encodes CASSLQGIANQPQHF.